What follows are 18 T cell receptor beta chains derived from one specimen sequenced in a study of T cell responses to AZD1222 COVID-19 vaccine. Assay: immunoSEQ multiplex PCR; the TCRdb copy retains only in-frame clones and omits some. Of 120,000 to 150,000 clones listed, 91% are singletons. Sample: peripheral blood, taken 28 days after the second dose of the MenACWY control vaccine. The source of these receptors is an adult who received the MenACWY meningococcal vaccine as a control.

This chain links TRBV10-3 with TRBJ2-5, with D hard to call. V was trimmed by 0 bases and J by 5 bases, leaving 1 base between them. Germline lookup yields CDR1 ENHRY and CDR2 SYGVKD. The CDR3 spans 11 residues. DNA of the CDR3: TGTGCCATCAGTGAGTCGGAGACCCAGTACTTC. Its protein is CAISESETQYF.

The V and J genes are TRBV6-1 and TRBJ1-2; the D gene is possibly TRBD1 (6 bases). V was trimmed by 2 bases and J by 8 bases, leaving 12 bases between them. This CDR3 contains 13 residues. Per germline, CDR1 MNHNS and CDR2 SASEGT. In DNA, the CDR3 is TGTGCCAGCAGTGAAAGGGGGGATAGGGGCTACACCTTC. Translation: CASSERGDRGYTF.

V gene TRBV19 combines with J gene TRBJ2-2, with D unclear. CDR3 length: 12 residues. The germline gives CDR1 LNHDA, CDR2 SQIVND (reference sequence). Trimming shortened V by 3 bases and J by 6 bases, and 5 bases separated the two germline ends. The CDR3 sequence: CASSMTPGELFF. The DNA for the CDR3 is TGTGCCAGTAGTATGACGCCCGGGGAGCTGTTTTTT.

The chain employs TRBV4-3 and TRBJ2-2; D is ambiguous. Germline-derived CDR1 and CDR2 are LGHNA and YSLEER. Trimming pared 2 bases from V and 0 bases from J, leaving 10 bases between. This CDR3 spans 16 amino acids. The CDR3 DNA reads TGCGCCAGCAGCCAATTAAGGATGACGAACACCGGGGAGCTGTTTTTT. Translating it yields CASSQLRMTNTGELFF.

The CDR3 coding sequence is TGTGCCAGCAGCTTAGGGGAGGGGGCGGTTTCACCCCTCCACTTT. Translating it yields CASSLGEGAVSPLHF. The gene calls are TRBV7-2 and TRBJ1-6; 7 positions agree with TRBD1. The germline gives CDR1 SGHTA, CDR2 FQGNSA. With 1 base clipped from V and 9 bases from J, the junction kept 6 bases outside the gene matches. The CDR3 sequence is 15 residues long.

The V and J genes are TRBV28 and TRBJ2-2; perhaps D is TRBD1 or TRBD2 (5 bases each). CDR3 length: 16 amino acids. The V end lost 7 bases, the J end lost 4 bases, and 19 bases lay between the germline ends. Germline loops: CDR1 MDHEN, CDR2 SYDVKM. DNA of the CDR3: TGTGCCAGCACCCGGTCCGGGGCCACGGGCACCGGGGAGCTGTTTTTT. Translating gives CASTRSGATGTGELFF.

V usage is TRBV6-5 and J usage is TRBJ2-7; D is perhaps TRBD1 (6 bases). Germline assignment: CDR1 MNHEY and CDR2 SVGAGI. Trimming took 0 bases from V and 0 from J, leaving 9 bases between them. There are 15 residues in the CDR3. The CDR3 DNA reads TGTGCCAGCAGTTACTCATGGACAGACTCCTACGAGCAGTACTTC. Amino acid sequence: CASSYSWTDSYEQYF.

The rearrangement joins TRBV6-2 or TRBV6-3 to TRBJ2-1; D might be TRBD2 (6 bases). V lost 6 bases, J lost 15 bases, and 15 bases lay in between. The CDR3 consists of 11 residues. Germline values: CDR1 MNHEY, CDR2 SVGEGT. The DNA of the CDR3 is TGTGCCAGCAGCCAAGGACGGAGGGGGTTCTTC. Protein product: CASSQGRRGFF.

The genes are TRBV28 and TRBJ2-7; D may be TRBD2 (5 bases). The length of the CDR3 is 15 residues. Germline V gene data show CDR1 as MDHEN and CDR2 as SYDVKM. Deletions cut 1 base from V and 6 bases from J, with 16 bases between. The CDR3 nucleotides are TGTGCCAGCAGTTTATCGGGCAGGCGAGGAGGCGAGCAGTACTTC. Its translation: CASSLSGRRGGEQYF.

The V and J genes are TRBV6-5 and TRBJ1-1; the D is unclear. Trimming took off 2 bases at V and 1 base at J, with 8 bases between the two ends. CDR1 is MNHEY and CDR2 is SVGAGI in the germline V gene. This CDR3 has 14 residues. The CDR3 here is CASSYGEGNTEAFF. The CDR3 DNA reads TGTGCCAGCAGTTACGGGGAAGGGAACACTGAAGCTTTCTTT.

The rearrangement links TRBV7-9 to TRBJ1-2; a weak D match, TRBD1 (5 bases). The CDR3 length is 13 residues. V lost 3 bases to trimming and J lost 8 bases, with 13 bases between them. From germline, CDR1 is SEHNR and CDR2 FQNEAQ (reference sequence). CDR3 DNA sequence: TGTGCCAGCAGCTTCGGCAGGGTAGAGGGCTACACCTTC. Protein: CASSFGRVEGYTF.

The table lists this clone with a count of one. V usage is TRBV7-2 and J usage is TRBJ2-5; a possible D gene is TRBD2 (6 bases). The CDR3 is 13 residues long. Trimming stripped 4 bases from V and 7 bases from J, with 13 bases between. Germline V gene lookup returns CDR1 SGHTA and CDR2 FQGNSA. As DNA, the CDR3 is TGTGCCAGCAGCTCCCCATTCGGGGGGACCCAGTACTTC. As protein: CASSSPFGGTQYF.

The rearrangement joins TRBV4-3 to TRBJ2-1; 8 bases match TRBD2. Trimming took 3 bases from V and 8 from J; bases not matched to a gene: 15. Germline CDR1 reads LGHNA; CDR2 reads YSLEER. CDR3 length equals 17 residues. CDR3 sequence (DNA): TGCGCCAGCAGCCAGGGAACCGGGAGGGCCAAGGGCCATGAGCAGTTCTTC. Protein product: CASSQGTGRAKGHEQFF.

CDR3 protein: CASNLRDQPQHF. The CDR3 coding sequence is TGTGCCAGCAACCTGAGAGATCAGCCCCAGCATTTT. The chain is built from TRBV6-5 and TRBJ1-5; D remains ambiguous. The CDR3 has 12 amino acids. Trimming pared 7 bases from V and 5 bases from J, leaving 9 bases between. Per the germline V gene, CDR1 is MNHEY and CDR2 is SVGAGI.

This clone showed up just once. The gene calls are TRBV10-3 and TRBJ1-4; 7 nucleotides agree with TRBD1. The V gene end was trimmed by 2 bases and the J gene end by 8 bases; junction bases not matched to a gene: 5. CDR1 is ENHRY, CDR2 SYGVKD, per germline. The CDR3 covers 14 residues. The CDR3 DNA follows: TGTGCCATCAGTGAGAAGACAGGGAGCGAAAAACTGTTTTTT. Translated, it gives CAISEKTGSEKLFF.

V gene TRBV19 combines with J gene TRBJ1-3, with D possibly TRBD1 on 6 matching bases. Per germline, CDR1 LNHDA and CDR2 SQIVND (reference sequence). The length of the CDR3 is 15 residues. Trimming shortened V by 4 bases and J by 2 bases, and 12 bases separated the two germline ends. The DNA of the CDR3 is TGTGCCAGTAGTACGACAGGACTGACTGGAAACACCATATATTTT. Protein product: CASSTTGLTGNTIYF. The full variable domain, rest sourced from reference TRBV19 and TRBJ1-3, is DGGITQSPKYLFRKEGQNVTLSCEQNLNHDAMYWYRQDPGQGLRLIYYSQIVNDFQKGDIAEGYSVSREKKESFPLTVTSAQKNPTAFYLCASSTTGLTGNTIYFGEGSWLTVV.

The rearrangement links TRBV18 to TRBJ2-5; no clear D gene. Germline CDR1 and CDR2: KGHSH and LQKENI. The CDR3 has 15 amino acids. Trimming stripped 1 base from V and 0 bases from J, with 9 bases between. In DNA, the CDR3 is TGTGCCAGCTCACCACGTGCCAGCGACCAAGAGACCCAGTACTTC. Translated, it gives CASSPRASDQETQYF.

This clone came up a few times. This sequence joins TRBV7-8 and TRBJ2-3, with D perhaps TRBD2 (6 bases). Germline values: CDR1 SGHVS, CDR2 FQNEAQ. CDR3 length equals 20 residues. Trimming removed 0 bases at V and 4 bases at J, with 26 bases between. The CDR3 sequence is CASSLAKRVFTGVGSDTQYF. For the CDR3, the DNA is TGTGCCAGCAGCTTAGCGAAACGAGTTTTTACGGGAGTGGGGTCAGATACGCAGTATTTT.